The 7 T cell receptor beta chains in this list originate from one sample, sequenced in a study of cytomegalovirus exposure and HLA in healthy donors. Primers for the PCR totalled 60 Vbeta and 13 Jbeta. Produced via immunoSEQ multiplex PCR; TCRdb's table is partial and in-frame only. This table holds fewer than 250,000 clones, just under 75% found once. Sequencing was performed on PBMCs. The receptor set was obtained from a woman in her 30s in good health and CMV-seropositive.

The rearrangement uses TRBV4-1 and TRBJ2-1; 8 bases match TRBD2. The CDR3 has 15 amino acids. CDR1 and CDR2 from the germline V gene are MGHRA and YSYEKL. V gave up 0 bases and J gave up 6 bases; unmatched junction bases: 4. The CDR3 region is CASSQDPGLGNEQFF. The CDR3 bases are TGCGCCAGCAGCCAAGATCCGGGACTAGGCAATGAGCAGTTCTTC.

The chain has TRBV4-1 and TRBJ2-5, with 7 bases lining up with TRBD1. The CDR3 covers 16 residues. V shed 0 bases and J 1 base; nucleotides not matched to a gene: 5. Germline CDR1 and CDR2: MGHRA and YSYEKL. The CDR3 DNA is TGCGCCAGCAGCCAAGACCAGGGGGTGCTCCAAGAGACCCAGTACTTC. Translating it yields CASSQDQGVLQETQYF.

V is TRBV2 and J is TRBJ2-1; perhaps TRBD2 as D (6 bases). The CDR3 contains 12 residues. Trimming took off 8 bases at V and 7 bases at J, with 12 bases between the two ends. Germline V gives CDR1 SNHLY, CDR2 FYNNEI. The CDR3 region is CASRRDQNEQFF. CDR3 nucleotides: TGTGCCAGCCGGCGGGATCAGAATGAGCAGTTCTTC.

This chain links TRBV5-6 with TRBJ1-5, with a possible D match to TRBD1 (6 bases). The CDR3 consists of 15 residues. With 4 bases removed from V and 6 bases from J, the gap between germline ends came to 17 bases. Per the germline V gene, CDR1 is SGHDT and CDR2 is YYEEEE. The CDR3 sequence: CASSQWGGGIQPQHF. The CDR3 coding sequence is TGTGCCAGCAGCCAGTGGGGGGGCGGGATTCAGCCCCAGCATTTT.

V gene TRBV20-1 combines with J gene TRBJ1-1; no reliable D call. The CDR3 loop spans 11 amino acids. CDR1 DFQATT and CDR2 SNEGSKA come from the germline V gene (reference sequence). This CDR3 reads CRAYANTEAFF. CDR3 coding DNA: TGCAGGGCATACGCGAACACTGAAGCTTTCTTT.

The rearrangement joins TRBV27 to TRBJ2-5; D uncertain. The germline V gene has CDR1 MNHEY and CDR2 SMNVEV (reference sequence). This CDR3 contains 13 residues. The V gene lost 4 bases and the J gene lost 5 bases, with 11 bases spanning the gap. The CDR3 region is CASSSACRETQYF. The CDR3 nucleotides are TGTGCCAGCAGTTCGGCGTGCAGGGAGACCCAGTACTTC.

This clone was counted a few times. The chain has TRBV27 and TRBJ2-7; perhaps TRBD1 as D (6 bases). Per the germline V gene, CDR1 is MNHEY and CDR2 is SMNVEV (reference sequence). The ends were cut back, 6 bases at V and 0 bases at J, with 15 bases in the middle. CDR3 length: 15 amino acids. The CDR3 loop is CASRQLWTDSYEQYF. In DNA form, the CDR3 reads TGTGCCAGCAGGCAACTGTGGACAGACTCCTACGAGCAGTACTTC.